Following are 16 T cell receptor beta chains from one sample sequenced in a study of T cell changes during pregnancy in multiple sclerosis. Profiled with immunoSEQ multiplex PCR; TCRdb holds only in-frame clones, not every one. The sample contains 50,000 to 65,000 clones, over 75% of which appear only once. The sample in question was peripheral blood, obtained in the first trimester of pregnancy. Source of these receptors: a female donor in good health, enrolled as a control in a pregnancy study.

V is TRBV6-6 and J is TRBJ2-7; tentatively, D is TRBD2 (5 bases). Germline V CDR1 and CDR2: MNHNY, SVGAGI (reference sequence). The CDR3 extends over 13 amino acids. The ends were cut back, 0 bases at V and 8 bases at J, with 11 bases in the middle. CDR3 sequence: CASSYSERAQQYF. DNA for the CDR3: TGTGCCAGCAGTTACTCGGAGAGGGCTCAGCAGTACTTC.

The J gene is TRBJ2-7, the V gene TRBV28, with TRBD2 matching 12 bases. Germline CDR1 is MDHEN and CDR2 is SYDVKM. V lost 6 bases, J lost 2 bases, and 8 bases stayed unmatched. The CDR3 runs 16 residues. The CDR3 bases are TGTGCCAGCAGCCCAATCTCTAGCGGGGGGGCCTACGAGCAGTACTTC. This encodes CASSPISSGGAYEQYF.

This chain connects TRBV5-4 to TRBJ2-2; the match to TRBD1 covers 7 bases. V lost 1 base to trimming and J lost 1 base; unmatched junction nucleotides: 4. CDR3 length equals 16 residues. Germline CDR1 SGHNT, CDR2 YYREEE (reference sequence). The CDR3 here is CASSLNRGLNTGELFF. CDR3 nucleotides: TGTGCCAGCAGCTTGAACAGGGGCCTGAACACCGGGGAGCTGTTTTTT.

Written as DNA, the CDR3 is TGTGCCAGCAGCCTACCGGGCGGGAGAACGACCGGGGAGCTGTTTTTT. It specifies CASSLPGGRTTGELFF. This rearrangement joins TRBV7-9 to TRBJ2-2, with 7 bases that match TRBD2. CDR3 length: 16 residues. V trimming: 5 bases; J trimming: 5 bases; junction bases outside the gene matches: 11. The germline V gene encodes CDR1 SEHNR and CDR2 FQNEAQ (reference sequence). The variable domain in full, completed from reference TRBV7-9 and TRBJ2-2, reads DTGVSQNPRHKITKRGQNVTFRCDPISEHNRLYWYRQTLGQGPEFLTYFQNEAQLEKSRLLSDRFSAERPKGSFSTLEIQRTEQGDSAMYLCASSLPGGRTTGELFFGEGSRLTVL.

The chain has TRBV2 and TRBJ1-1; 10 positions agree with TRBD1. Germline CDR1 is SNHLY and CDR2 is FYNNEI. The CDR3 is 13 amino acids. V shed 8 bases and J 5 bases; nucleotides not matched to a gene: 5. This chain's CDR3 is CASSRQGATEAFF. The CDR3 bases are TGTGCCAGCTCCCGACAGGGGGCAACTGAAGCTTTCTTT.

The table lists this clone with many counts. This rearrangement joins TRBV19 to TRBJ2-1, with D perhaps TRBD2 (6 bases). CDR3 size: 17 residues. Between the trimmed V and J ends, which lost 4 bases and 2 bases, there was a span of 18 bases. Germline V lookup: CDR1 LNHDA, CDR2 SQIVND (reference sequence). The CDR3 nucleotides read TGTGCCAGTAGTACAGAAATGCTAGCGTTTACCTACAATGAGCAGTTCTTC. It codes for CASSTEMLAFTYNEQFF.

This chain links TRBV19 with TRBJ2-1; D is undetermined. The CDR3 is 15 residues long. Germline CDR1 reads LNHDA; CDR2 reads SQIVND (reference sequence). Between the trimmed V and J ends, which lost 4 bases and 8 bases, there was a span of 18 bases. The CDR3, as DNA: TGTGCCAGTAGTAGGGTTTTTCTAGGTTCCCATGAGCAGTTCTTC. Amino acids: CASSRVFLGSHEQFF.

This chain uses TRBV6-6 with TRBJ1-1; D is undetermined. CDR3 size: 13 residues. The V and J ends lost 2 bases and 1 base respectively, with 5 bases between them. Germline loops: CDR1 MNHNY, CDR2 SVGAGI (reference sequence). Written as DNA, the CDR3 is TGTGCCAGCAGTTACGGGCAGAACACTGAAGCTTTCTTT. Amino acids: CASSYGQNTEAFF.

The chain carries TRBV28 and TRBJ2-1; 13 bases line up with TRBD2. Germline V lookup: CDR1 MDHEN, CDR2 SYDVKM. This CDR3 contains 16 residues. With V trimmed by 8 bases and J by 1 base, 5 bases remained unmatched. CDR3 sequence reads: CASGTSGTRSYNEQFF. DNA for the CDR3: TGTGCCAGCGGGACTAGCGGGACTAGGTCCTACAATGAGCAGTTCTTC. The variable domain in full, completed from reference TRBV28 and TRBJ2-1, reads DVKVTQSSRYLVKRTGEKVFLECVQDMDHENMFWYRQDPGLGLRLIYFSYDVKMKEKGDIPEGYSVSREKKERFSLILESASTNQTSMYLCASGTSGTRSYNEQFFGPGTRLTVL.

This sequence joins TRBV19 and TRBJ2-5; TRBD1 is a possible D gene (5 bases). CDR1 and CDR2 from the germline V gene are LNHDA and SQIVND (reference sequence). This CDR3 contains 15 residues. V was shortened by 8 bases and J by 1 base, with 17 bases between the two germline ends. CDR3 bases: TGTGCCAGTCAAGGGGTGGGCGATTCCCAAGAGACCCAGTACTTC. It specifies CASQGVGDSQETQYF.

CDR3 loop: CASSYWTGKVPQHF. CDR3 sequence (DNA): TGTGCCAGCAGTTACTGGACGGGGAAGGTGCCCCAGCATTTT. J is TRBJ1-5 and V is TRBV6-5; D gene uncertain. Germline loops: CDR1 MNHEY, CDR2 SVGAGI. The CDR3 sequence is 14 residues long. Trimming took 1 base from V and 9 from J, leaving 13 bases between them.

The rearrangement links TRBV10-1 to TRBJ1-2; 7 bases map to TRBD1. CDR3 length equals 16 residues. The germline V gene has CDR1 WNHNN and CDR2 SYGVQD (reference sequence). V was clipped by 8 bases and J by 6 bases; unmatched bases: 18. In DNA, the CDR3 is TGCGCCAGCTGGAATCCTACCGGGACAGTTGATGATGGCTACACCTTC. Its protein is CASWNPTGTVDDGYTF.

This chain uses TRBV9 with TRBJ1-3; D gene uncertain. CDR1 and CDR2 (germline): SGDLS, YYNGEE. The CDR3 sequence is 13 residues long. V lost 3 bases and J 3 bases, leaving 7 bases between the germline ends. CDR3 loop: CASSAVDGNTIYF. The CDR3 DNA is TGTGCCAGCAGCGCCGTAGATGGAAACACCATATATTTT.

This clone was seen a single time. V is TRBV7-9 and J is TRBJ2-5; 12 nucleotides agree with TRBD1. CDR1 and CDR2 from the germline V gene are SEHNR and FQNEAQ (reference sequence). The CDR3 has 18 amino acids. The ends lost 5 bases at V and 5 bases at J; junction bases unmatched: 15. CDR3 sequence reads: CASSPRGDRGQRKETQYF. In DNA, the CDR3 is TGTGCCAGCAGCCCAAGGGGGGACAGGGGGCAAAGAAAGGAGACCCAGTACTTC.

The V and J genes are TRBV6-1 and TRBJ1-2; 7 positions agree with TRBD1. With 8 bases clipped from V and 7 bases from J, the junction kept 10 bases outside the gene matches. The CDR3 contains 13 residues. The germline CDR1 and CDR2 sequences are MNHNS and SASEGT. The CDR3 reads CASAETGLFGYTF. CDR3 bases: TGTGCCAGCGCGGAGACAGGGTTATTTGGCTACACCTTC.

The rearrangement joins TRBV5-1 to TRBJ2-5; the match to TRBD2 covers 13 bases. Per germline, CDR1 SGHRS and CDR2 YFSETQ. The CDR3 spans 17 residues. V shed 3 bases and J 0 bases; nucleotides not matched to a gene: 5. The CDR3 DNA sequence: TGCGCCAGCAGCTCCAGACTAGCGGGAGGCCACCAAGAGACCCAGTACTTC. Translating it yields CASSSRLAGGHQETQYF.